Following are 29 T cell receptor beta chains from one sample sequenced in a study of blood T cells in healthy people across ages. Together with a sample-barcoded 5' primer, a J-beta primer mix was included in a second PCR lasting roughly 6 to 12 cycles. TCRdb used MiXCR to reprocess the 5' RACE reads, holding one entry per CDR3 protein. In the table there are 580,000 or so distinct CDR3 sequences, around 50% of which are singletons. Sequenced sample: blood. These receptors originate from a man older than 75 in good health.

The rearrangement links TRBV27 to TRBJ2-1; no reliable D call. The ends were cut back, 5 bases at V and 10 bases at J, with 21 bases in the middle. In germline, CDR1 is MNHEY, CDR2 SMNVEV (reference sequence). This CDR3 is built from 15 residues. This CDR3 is CASSIRSVRAREQFF. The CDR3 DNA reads TGTGCCAGCAGTATTCGGTCCGTCCGGGCCAGGGAGCAGTTCTTC.

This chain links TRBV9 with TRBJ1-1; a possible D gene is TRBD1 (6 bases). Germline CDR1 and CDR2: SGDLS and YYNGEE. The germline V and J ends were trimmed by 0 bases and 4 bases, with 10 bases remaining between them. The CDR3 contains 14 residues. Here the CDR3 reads CASSVEGGSTEAFF. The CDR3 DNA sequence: TGTGCCAGCAGCGTAGAGGGGGGTAGCACTGAAGCTTTCTTT.

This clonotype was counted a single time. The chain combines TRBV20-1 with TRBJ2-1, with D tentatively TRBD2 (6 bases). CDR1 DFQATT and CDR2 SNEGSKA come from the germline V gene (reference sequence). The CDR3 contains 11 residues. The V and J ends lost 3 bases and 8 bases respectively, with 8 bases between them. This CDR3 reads CSASKRDEQFF. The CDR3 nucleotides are TGCAGTGCTAGTAAGCGGGATGAGCAGTTCTTC.

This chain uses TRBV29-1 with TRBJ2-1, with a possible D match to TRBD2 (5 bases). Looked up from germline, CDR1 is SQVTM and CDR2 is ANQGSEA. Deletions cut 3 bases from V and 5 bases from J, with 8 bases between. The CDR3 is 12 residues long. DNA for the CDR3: TGCAGCGTTGAGTTGAGGGACAATGAGCAGTTCTTC. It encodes CSVELRDNEQFF.

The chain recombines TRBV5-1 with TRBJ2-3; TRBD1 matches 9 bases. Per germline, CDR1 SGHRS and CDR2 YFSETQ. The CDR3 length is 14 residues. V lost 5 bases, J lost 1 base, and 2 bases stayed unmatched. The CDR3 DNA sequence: TGCGCCAGCAGTTGGACAGGGGGCACAGATACGCAGTATTTT. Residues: CASSWTGGTDTQYF.

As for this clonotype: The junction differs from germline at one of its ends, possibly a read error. Written as DNA, the CDR3 is TGTGCCCGCAGTAGAAAGACCATCACAGGTACGCAGTATTTT. This codes for CARSRKTITGTQYF. The V gene is TRBV6-6, the J gene TRBJ2-3, with TRBD1 as a possible D gene (5 bases). The germline V gene has CDR1 MNHNY and CDR2 SVGAGI (reference sequence). This CDR3 has 14 residues.

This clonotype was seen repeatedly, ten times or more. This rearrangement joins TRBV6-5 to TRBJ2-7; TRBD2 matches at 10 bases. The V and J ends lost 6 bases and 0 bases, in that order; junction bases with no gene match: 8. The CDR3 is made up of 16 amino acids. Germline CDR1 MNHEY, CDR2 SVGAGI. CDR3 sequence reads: CASSRTGTSVSYEQYF. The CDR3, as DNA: TGTGCCAGCAGCAGGACCGGGACTAGCGTCTCCTACGAGCAGTACTTC.

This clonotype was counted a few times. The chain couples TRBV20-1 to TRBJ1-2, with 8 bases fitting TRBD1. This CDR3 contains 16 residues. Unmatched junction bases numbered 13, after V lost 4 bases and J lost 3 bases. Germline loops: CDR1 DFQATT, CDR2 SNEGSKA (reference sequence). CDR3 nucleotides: TGCAGTGCTACCCAGGGGCGACAGGGGAGAGACTATGGCTACACCTTC. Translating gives CSATQGRQGRDYGYTF.

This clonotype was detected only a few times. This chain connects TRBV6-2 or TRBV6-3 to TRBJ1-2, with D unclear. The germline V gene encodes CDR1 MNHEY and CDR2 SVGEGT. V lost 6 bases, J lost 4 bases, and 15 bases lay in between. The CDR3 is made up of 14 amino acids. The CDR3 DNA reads TGTGCCAGCAGACTCGACGGTCCCTCCTATGGCTACACCTTC. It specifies CASRLDGPSYGYTF.

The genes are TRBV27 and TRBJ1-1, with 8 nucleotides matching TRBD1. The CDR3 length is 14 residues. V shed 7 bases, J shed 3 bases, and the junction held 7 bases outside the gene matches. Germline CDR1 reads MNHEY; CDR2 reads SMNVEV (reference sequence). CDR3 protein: CASTSQGAHTEAFF. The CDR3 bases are TGTGCCAGCACTTCCCAGGGGGCCCACACTGAAGCTTTCTTT.

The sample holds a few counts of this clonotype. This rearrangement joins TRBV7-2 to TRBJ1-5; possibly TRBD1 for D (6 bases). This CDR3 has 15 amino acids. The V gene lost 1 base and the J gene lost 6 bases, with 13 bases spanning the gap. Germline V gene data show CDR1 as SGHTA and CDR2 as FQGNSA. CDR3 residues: CASSLGGQGSQPQHF. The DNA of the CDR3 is TGTGCCAGCAGCTTAGGGGGGCAGGGGAGTCAGCCCCAGCATTTT.

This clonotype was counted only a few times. CDR3 residues: CASSQEVGTSEVTDTQYF. CDR3 nucleotide sequence: TGCGCCAGCAGCCAAGAGGTGGGGACTAGCGAAGTCACAGATACGCAGTATTTT. V and J are TRBV4-1 and TRBJ2-3, with 10 bases lining up with TRBD2. V was pared by 0 bases and J by 2 bases, with 8 bases of the junction left unmatched. Germline V gene data show CDR1 as MGHRA and CDR2 as YSYEKL. CDR3 length: 18 residues.

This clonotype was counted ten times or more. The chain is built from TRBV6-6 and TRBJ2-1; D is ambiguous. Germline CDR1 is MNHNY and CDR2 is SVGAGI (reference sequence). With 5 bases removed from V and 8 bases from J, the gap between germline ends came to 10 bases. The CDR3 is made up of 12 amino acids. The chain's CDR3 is CASSPTAYEQFF. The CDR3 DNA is TGTGCCAGCAGTCCGACCGCGTATGAGCAGTTCTTC.

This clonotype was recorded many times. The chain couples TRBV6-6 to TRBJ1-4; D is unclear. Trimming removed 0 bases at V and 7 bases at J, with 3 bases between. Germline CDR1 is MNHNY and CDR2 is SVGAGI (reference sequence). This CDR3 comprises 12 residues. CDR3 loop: CASSYSAEKLFF. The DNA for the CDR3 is TGTGCCAGCAGTTACTCGGCTGAAAAACTGTTTTTT.

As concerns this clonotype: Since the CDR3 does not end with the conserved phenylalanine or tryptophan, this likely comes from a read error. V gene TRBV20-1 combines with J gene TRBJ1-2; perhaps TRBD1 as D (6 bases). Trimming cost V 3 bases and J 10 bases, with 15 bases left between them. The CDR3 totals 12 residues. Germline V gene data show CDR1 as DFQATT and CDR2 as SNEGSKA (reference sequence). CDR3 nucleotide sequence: TGCAGTGCTAGCGGGGGCCGAGGGCCCTACACCCTC. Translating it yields CSASGGRGPYTL.

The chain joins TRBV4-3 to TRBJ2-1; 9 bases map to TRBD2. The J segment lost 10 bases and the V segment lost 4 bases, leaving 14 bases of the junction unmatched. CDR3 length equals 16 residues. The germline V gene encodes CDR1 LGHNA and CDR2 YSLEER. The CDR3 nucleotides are TGCGCCAGCAGCCGAGAAGCGGGAGGAACTGGGGAGGAGCAGTTCTTC. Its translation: CASSREAGGTGEEQFF.

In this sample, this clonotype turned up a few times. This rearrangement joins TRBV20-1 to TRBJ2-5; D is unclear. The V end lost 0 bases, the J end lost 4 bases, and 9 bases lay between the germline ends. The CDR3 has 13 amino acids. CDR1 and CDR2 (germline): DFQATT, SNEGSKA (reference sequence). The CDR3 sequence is CSARDPPVETQYF. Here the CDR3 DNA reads TGCAGTGCTAGAGATCCGCCCGTAGAGACCCAGTACTTC.

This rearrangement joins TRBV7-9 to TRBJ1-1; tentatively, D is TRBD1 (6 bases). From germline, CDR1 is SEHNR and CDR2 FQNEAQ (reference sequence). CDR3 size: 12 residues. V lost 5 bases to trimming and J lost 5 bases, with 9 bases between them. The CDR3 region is CASSSQGTEAFF. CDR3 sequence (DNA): TGTGCCAGCAGCAGTCAGGGGACTGAAGCTTTCTTT.

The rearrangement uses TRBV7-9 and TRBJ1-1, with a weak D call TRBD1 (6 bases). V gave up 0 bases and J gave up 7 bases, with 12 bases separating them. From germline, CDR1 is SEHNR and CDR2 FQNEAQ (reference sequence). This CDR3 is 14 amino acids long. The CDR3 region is CASSLAAGQREAFF. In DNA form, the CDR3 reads TGTGCCAGCAGCTTAGCTGCCGGACAGCGTGAAGCTTTCTTT.

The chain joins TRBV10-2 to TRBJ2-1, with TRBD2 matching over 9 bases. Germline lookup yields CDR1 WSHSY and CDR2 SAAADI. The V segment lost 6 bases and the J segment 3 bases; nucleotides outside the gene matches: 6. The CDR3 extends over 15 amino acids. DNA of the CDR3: TGCGCCAGCAGAGACCCAGCGGGGGGCTACAATGAGCAGTTCTTC. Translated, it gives CASRDPAGGYNEQFF.

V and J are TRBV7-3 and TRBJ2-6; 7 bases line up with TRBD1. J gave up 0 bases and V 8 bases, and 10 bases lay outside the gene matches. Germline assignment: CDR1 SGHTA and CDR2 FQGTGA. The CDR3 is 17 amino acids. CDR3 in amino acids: CASSPTGVSSGANVLTF. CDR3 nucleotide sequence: TGTGCCAGCTCCCCTACAGGGGTTAGCTCTGGGGCCAACGTCCTGACTTTC.

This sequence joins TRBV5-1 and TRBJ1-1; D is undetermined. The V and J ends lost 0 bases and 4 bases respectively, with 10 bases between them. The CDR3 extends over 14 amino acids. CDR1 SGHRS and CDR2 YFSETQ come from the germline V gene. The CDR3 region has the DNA TGCGCCAGCAGCTTGGAAGGGATTCCCACTGAAGCTTTCTTT. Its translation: CASSLEGIPTEAFF.

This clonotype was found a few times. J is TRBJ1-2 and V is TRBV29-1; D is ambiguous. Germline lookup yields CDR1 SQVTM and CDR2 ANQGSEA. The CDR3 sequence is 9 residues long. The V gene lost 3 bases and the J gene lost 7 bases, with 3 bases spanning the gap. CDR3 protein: CSVDRGYTF. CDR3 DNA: TGCAGCGTTGACCGTGGCTACACCTTC. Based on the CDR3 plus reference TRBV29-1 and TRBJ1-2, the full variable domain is SAVISQKPSRDICQRGTSLTIQCQVDSQVTMMFWYRQQPGQSLTLIATANQGSEATYESGFVIDKFPISRPNLTFSTLTVSNMSPEDSSIYLCSVDRGYTFGSGTRLTVV.

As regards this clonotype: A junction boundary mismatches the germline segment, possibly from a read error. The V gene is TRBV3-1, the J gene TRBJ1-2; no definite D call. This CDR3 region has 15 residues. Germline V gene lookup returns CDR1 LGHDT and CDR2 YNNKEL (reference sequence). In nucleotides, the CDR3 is TGTGTCAGCAGCCAAGACACCGACGGTTACTATGGCTACACCTTC. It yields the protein CVSSQDTDGYYGYTF.

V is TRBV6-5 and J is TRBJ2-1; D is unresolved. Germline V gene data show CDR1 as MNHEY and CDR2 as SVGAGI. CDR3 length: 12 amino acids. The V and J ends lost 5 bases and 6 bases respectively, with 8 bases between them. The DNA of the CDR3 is TGTGCCAGCAGTGATACCCCCAATGAGCAGTTCTTC. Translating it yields CASSDTPNEQFF.

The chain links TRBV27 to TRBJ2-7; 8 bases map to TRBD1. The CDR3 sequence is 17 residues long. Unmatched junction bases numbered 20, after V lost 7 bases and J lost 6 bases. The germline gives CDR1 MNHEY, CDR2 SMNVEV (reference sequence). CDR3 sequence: CASTKGPDRGDLGEQYF. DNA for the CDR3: TGTGCCAGCACCAAAGGTCCCGACAGGGGTGATCTGGGCGAGCAGTACTTC.

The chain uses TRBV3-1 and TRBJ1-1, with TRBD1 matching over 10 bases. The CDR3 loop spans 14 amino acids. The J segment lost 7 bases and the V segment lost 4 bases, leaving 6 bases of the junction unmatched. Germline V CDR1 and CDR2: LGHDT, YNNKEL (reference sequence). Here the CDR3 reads CASSPGTGEGEAFF. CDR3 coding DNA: TGTGCCAGCAGCCCCGGGACAGGGGAGGGTGAAGCTTTCTTT.

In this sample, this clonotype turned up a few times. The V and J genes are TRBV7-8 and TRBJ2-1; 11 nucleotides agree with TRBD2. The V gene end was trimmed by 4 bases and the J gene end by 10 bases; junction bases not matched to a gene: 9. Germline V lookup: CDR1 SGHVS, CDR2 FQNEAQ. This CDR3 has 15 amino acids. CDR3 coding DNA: TGTGCCAGCAGCTACGGGACTAGCGGCGCACGGGAGCAGTTCTTC. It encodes CASSYGTSGAREQFF.

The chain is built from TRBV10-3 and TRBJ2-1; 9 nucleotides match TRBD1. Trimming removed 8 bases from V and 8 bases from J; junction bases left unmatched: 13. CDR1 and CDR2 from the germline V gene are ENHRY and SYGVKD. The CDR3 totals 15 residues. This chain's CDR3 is CAISTGTGSPDEQFF. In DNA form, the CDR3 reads TGTGCCATCTCTACCGGGACAGGGTCTCCGGATGAGCAGTTCTTC.